The T cell receptor beta chain under discussion was sequenced for a study of shared clonotypes between healthy human individuals. Notes on the study in general: Blood was the sole source, and tissue repertoires probably differ. Naive CD4 clonotype sharing across four donors was about 5%.

Per germline, CDR1 SEHNR and CDR2 FQNEAQ (reference sequence). This CDR3 is built from 15 residues. The V segment lost 5 bases and the J segment 3 bases; nucleotides outside the gene matches: 5. TCRdb's table, derived via immunoSEQ multiplex PCR, lists solely in-frame clones and lacks some. The sample contains some 2 million clones, just under 95% of which appear only once. A note on this clone: Its antigen remains unidentified. The identical CDR3 is also encoded by other nucleotide sequences in the sample.

CD45RO-negative, CCR7-selected cells formed the naive CD8 fraction, which excluded terminally differentiated effector memory CD45RA+ cells. The J gene is TRBJ2-7, the V gene TRBV7-9, with TRBD2 matching over 12 bases. This receptor was taken from a man aged 18 to 30 in good health. Sequencing used naive CD8+ T cells sorted from blood. The CDR3 DNA sequence: TGTGCCAGCAGCCTACTAGCGGGGGGATTCTACGAGCAGTACTTC. The encoded protein is CASSLLAGGFYEQYF.